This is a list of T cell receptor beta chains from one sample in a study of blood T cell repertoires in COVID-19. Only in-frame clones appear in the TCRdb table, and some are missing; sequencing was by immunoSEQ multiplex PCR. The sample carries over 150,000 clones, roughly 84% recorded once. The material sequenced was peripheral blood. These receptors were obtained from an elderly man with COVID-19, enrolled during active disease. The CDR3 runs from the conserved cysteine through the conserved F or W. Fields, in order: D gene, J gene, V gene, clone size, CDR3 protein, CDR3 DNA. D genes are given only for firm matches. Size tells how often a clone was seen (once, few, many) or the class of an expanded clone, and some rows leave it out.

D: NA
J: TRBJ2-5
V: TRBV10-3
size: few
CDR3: CAISESKARGETQYF
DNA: TGTGCCATCAGTGAGTCCAAAGCGAGAGGAGAGACCCAGTACTTC

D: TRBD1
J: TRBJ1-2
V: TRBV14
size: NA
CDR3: CASSQGGQGASYGYTF
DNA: TGTGCCAGCAGCCAAGGAGGACAGGGGGCCTCCTATGGCTACACCTTC

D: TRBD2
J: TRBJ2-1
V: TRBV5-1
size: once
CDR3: CASSPRTSGGNEQFF
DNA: TGCGCCAGCAGCCCACGGACTAGCGGGGGGAATGAGCAGTTCTTC

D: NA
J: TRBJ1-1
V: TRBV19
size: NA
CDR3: CASQGAWATEAFF
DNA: TGTGCCAGTCAAGGCGCGTGGGCCACTGAAGCTTTCTTT

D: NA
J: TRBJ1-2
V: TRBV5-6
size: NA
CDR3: CASSLKRYRGDYGYTF
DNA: TGTGCCAGCAGCTTGAAGAGGTATAGGGGCGACTATGGCTACACCTTC

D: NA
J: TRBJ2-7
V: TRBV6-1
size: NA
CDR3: CASSEGENYEQYF
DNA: TGTGCCAGCAGTGAGGGAGAGAACTACGAGCAGTACTTC

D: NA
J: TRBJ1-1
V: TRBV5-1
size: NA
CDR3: CASSLAVANTEAFF
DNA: TGCGCCAGCAGCTTGGCAGTCGCGAACACTGAAGCTTTCTTT

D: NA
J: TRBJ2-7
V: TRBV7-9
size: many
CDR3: CASSLAGAPYEQYF
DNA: TGTGCCAGCAGCTTGGCGGGGGCGCCCTACGAGCAGTACTTC

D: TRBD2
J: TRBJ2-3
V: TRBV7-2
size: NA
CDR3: CASSFTRGGFTDTQYF
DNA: TGTGCCAGCAGTTTCACGCGGGGGGGCTTCACAGATACGCAGTATTTT

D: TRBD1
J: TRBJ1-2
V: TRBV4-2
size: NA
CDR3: CASSQGTGGHYGYTF
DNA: TGTGCCAGCAGCCAGGGGACAGGAGGACACTATGGCTACACCTTC

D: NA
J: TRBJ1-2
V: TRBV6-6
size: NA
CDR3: CASSYSEGPGGYTF
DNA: TGTGCCAGCAGTTACTCGGAGGGACCCGGGGGCTACACCTTC

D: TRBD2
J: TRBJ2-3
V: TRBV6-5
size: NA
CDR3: CASSYAGLANTDTQYF
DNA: TGTGCCAGCAGTTACGCGGGACTAGCGAACACAGATACGCAGTATTTT

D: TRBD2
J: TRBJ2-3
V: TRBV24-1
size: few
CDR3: CATSDPNPRTSGGVDTQYF
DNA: TGTGCCACCAGTGACCCGAATCCCCGGACTAGCGGGGGGGTGGATACGCAGTATTTT

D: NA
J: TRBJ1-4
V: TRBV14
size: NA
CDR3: CASSQGQQAGEKLFF
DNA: TGTGCCAGCAGCCAAGGCCAGCAGGCGGGTGAAAAACTGTTTTTT

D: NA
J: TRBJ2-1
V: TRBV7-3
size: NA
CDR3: CASSLSGTFASNEQFF
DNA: TGTGCCAGCAGCCTTTCCGGGACTTTTGCCTCCAATGAGCAGTTCTTC

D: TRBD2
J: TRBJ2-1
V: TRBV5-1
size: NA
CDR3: CASSILAGGQDEQFF
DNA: TGCGCCAGCAGCATACTAGCGGGGGGGCAGGATGAGCAGTTCTTC

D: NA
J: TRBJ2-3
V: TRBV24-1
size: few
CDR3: CATSGRGSTDTQYF
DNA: TGTGCCACCAGTGGCAGGGGTAGCACAGATACGCAGTATTTT

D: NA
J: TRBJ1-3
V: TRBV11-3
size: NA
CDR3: CASSQGFGNTIYF
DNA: TGTGCCAGCAGTCAGGGGTTTGGAAACACCATATATTTT

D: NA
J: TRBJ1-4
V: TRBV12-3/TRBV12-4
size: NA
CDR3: CASRRTDEKLFF
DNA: TGTGCCAGCAGAAGGACAGATGAAAAACTGTTTTTT

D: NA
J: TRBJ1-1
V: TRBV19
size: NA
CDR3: CASSPILGQENTEAFF
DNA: TGTGCCAGTAGTCCGATACTTGGGCAGGAGAACACTGAAGCTTTCTTT

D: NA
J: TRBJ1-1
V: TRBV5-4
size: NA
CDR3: CASSLGGKAFF
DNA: TGTGCCAGCAGCTTAGGAGGGAAAGCTTTCTTT

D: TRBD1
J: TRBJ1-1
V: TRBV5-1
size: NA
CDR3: CASRPYEGQGAYTEAFF
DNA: TGCGCCAGCAGACCGTATGAGGGACAGGGGGCTTATACTGAAGCTTTCTTT

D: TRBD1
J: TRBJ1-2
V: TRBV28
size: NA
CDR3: CASVQGFNYGYTF
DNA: TGTGCCAGCGTACAGGGGTTTAACTATGGCTACACCTTC

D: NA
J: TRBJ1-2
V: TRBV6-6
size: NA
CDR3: CASRDGGNYGYTF
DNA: TGTGCCAGCAGGGACGGGGGTAACTATGGCTACACCTTC

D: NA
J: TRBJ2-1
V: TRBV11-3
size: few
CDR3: CASSLDGSSYNEQFF
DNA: TGTGCCAGCAGCTTAGACGGGAGCTCCTACAATGAGCAGTTCTTC

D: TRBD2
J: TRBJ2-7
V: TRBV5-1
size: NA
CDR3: CASRRTSGESYEQYF
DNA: TGCGCCAGCAGGAGGACTAGCGGGGAAAGCTACGAGCAGTACTTC

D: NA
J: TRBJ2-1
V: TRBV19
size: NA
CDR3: CASRLDGSYNEQFF
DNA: TGTGCCAGTCGACTAGACGGCTCCTACAATGAGCAGTTCTTC

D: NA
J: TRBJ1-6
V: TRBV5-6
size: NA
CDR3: CASSLSPGFLSYNSPLHF
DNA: TGTGCCAGCAGCTTGTCCCCGGGGTTCCTATCCTATAATTCACCCCTCCACTTT

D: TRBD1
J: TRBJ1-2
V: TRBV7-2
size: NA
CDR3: CASSLLRGLGYGYTF
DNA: TGTGCCAGCAGCTTACTCAGGGGGCTGGGCTATGGCTACACCTTC

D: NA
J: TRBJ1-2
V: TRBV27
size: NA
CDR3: CASSLSGRGEIGYTF
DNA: TGTGCCAGCAGTTTATCGGGCAGGGGTGAGATTGGCTACACCTTC

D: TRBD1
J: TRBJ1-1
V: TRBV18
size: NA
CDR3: CASSPGDRGHNTEAFF
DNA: TGTGCCAGCTCACCTGGGGACAGGGGCCATAACACTGAAGCTTTCTTT

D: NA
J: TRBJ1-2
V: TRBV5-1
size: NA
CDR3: CASSLNSNYGYTF
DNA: TGCGCCAGCAGCTTGAACAGTAACTATGGCTACACCTTC

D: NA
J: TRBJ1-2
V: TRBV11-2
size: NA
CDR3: CASSQPSAGLSPFNGYTF
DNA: TGTGCCAGCAGTCAACCAAGTGCGGGTTTAAGCCCTTTTAATGGCTACACCTTC

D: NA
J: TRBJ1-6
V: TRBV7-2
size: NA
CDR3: CASSLQNSPLHF
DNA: TGTGCCAGCAGCTTACAAAATTCACCCCTCCACTTT

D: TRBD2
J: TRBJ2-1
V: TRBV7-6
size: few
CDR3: CASSLPEGLAGENSYNEQFF
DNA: TGTGCCAGCAGCTTACCCGAAGGACTAGCGGGGGAAAATTCCTACAATGAGCAGTTCTTC

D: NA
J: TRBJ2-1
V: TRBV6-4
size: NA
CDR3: CASSPNRVKGDEQFF
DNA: TGTGCCAGCAGTCCCAACAGGGTGAAGGGCGATGAGCAGTTCTTC

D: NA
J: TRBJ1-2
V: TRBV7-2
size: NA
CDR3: CASSLAGDGNYGYTF
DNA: TGTGCCAGCAGCTTAGCGGGAGATGGGAATTATGGCTACACCTTC

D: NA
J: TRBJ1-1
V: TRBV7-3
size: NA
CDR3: CASSFGLANTEAFF
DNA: TGTGCCAGCAGCTTCGGACTCGCGAACACTGAAGCTTTCTTT

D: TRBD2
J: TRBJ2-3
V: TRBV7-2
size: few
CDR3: CASSFSGGQPDTQYF
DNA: TGTGCCAGCAGCTTTAGCGGGGGGCAGCCAGATACGCAGTATTTT

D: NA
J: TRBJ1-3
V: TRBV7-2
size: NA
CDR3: CASSLEGVDFGNTIYF
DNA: TGTGCCAGCAGCTTAGAAGGCGTGGACTTTGGAAACACCATATATTTT

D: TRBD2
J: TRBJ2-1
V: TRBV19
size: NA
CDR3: CASSIGLAGSEQFF
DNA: TGTGCCAGTAGTATAGGACTAGCGGGCTCTGAGCAGTTCTTC

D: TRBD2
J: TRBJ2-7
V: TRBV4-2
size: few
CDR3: CASSQDSGGTSYEQYF
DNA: TGTGCCAGCAGCCAGGACAGCGGGGGGACTTCCTACGAGCAGTACTTC

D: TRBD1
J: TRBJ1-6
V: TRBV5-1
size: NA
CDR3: CASSLGDRLSPLHF
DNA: TGCGCCAGCAGCTTGGGGGACAGACTTTCACCCCTCCACTTT